Presented here are 30 T cell receptor beta chains from one specimen sequenced in a study of blood T cells in healthy people across ages. Primed by a sample-barcoded 5' primer and a J-beta primer mix, a second PCR proceeded for about 6 to 12 cycles. MiXCR was run by TCRdb on the 5' RACE reads, yielding one entry per CDR3 protein. Here the sample spans about 900,000 distinct CDR3 sequences, approximately 49% being singletons. The sample was blood. These receptors all come from a man under 40 in good health.

This chain connects TRBV20-1 to TRBJ2-7, with TRBD1 matching over 7 bases. CDR3 length: 13 amino acids. Germline lookup yields CDR1 DFQATT and CDR2 SNEGSKA (reference sequence). The trim removed 5 bases at V and 3 bases at J, leaving 7 bases unmatched. In nucleotides, the CDR3 is TGCAGTGCTGGGGGTGCAGGGGGCTACGAGCAGTACTTC. Translating it yields CSAGGAGGYEQYF.

The chain employs TRBV7-2 and TRBJ2-5; no firm D call. The CDR3 is 13 residues long. The V end lost 5 bases, the J end lost 4 bases, and 11 bases lay between the germline ends. Germline assignment: CDR1 SGHTA and CDR2 FQGNSA. The CDR3 region is CASSAPDVETQYF. For the CDR3, the DNA is TGTGCCAGCAGCGCACCGGACGTAGAGACCCAGTACTTC.

This chain connects TRBV18 to TRBJ2-5; D not certain. The end of the DNA fits TRBJ2-4 better, so the J call may be wrong. CDR1 and CDR2 (germline): KGHSH, LQKENI. The CDR3 runs 14 residues. CDR3 loop: CASSPPQGINIQYF. The CDR3 DNA reads as TGTGCCAGCTCACCACCGCAAGGCATAAACATTCAGTACTTC.

This clonotype was counted a few times. The chain links TRBV29-1 to TRBJ1-1; 7 positions agree with TRBD1. The V gene end was trimmed by 6 bases and the J gene end by 0 bases; junction bases not matched to a gene: 10. Per the germline V gene, CDR1 is SQVTM and CDR2 is ANQGSEA. This CDR3 is built from 15 residues. The DNA of the CDR3 is TGCAGCGTATATTCCGGGACAGATATGAACACTGAAGCTTTCTTT. Its translation is CSVYSGTDMNTEAFF.

This clonotype was observed a few times. The chain has TRBV3-1 and TRBJ1-2; D not certain. V shed 2 bases and J shed 2 bases, with 6 bases lying between them. This CDR3 comprises 13 residues. CDR1 is LGHDT, CDR2 YNNKEL, per germline (reference sequence). The chain's CDR3 is CASSQQENYGYTF. The CDR3 DNA reads as TGTGCCAGCAGCCAACAGGAGAACTATGGCTACACCTTC.

The chain links TRBV25-1 to TRBJ1-6; TRBD1 agrees at 8 bases. The junction had 13 bases not matched to a gene; V was cut back by 3 bases and J by 0 bases. Looked up from germline, CDR1 is MGHDK and CDR2 is SYGVNS. CDR3 size: 20 residues. As DNA, the CDR3 is TGTGCCAGCAGTGATCCCAGGGGGCGCGGGGCAAGCTCCTATAATTCACCCCTCCACTTT. Protein sequence: CASSDPRGRGASSYNSPLHF.

This clonotype was counted a few times. The genes are TRBV4-1 and TRBJ2-1; D is unclear. Trimming left V 1 base short and J 6 bases short, with 7 bases between. The CDR3 is 13 amino acids. Germline loops: CDR1 MGHRA, CDR2 YSYEKL. CDR3 amino acids: CASSQAGFNEQFF. In DNA form, the CDR3 reads TGCGCCAGCAGCCAAGCTGGGTTCAATGAGCAGTTCTTC.

The chain uses TRBV28 and TRBJ2-7; 9 nucleotides line up with TRBD1. After removal of 7 bases from V and 5 bases from J, the junction contained 9 bases not matched to a gene. Germline CDR1 and CDR2: MDHEN and SYDVKM. CDR3 length: 14 amino acids. CDR3 loop: CASTARTGVNEQYF. DNA of the CDR3: TGTGCCAGCACTGCTCGGACAGGGGTAAACGAGCAGTACTTC.

This clonotype came up a few times. The chain employs TRBV29-1 and TRBJ2-3; D remains unclear. V lost 5 bases and J 1 base, leaving 10 bases between the germline ends. The CDR3 has 13 amino acids. Germline loops: CDR1 SQVTM, CDR2 ANQGSEA. CDR3 nucleotide sequence: TGCAGCGTTCCCTCACCAGGCACAGATACGCAGTATTTT. Protein product: CSVPSPGTDTQYF.

V usage is TRBV28 and J usage is TRBJ1-2; TRBD1 agrees at 10 bases. Germline lookup yields CDR1 MDHEN and CDR2 SYDVKM. V shed 3 bases, J shed 4 bases, and the junction held 8 bases outside the gene matches. The CDR3 length is 16 residues. CDR3 amino acids: CASSFRGTGVSYGYTF. In DNA, the CDR3 is TGTGCCAGCAGTTTCAGGGGGACAGGGGTTTCCTATGGCTACACCTTC.

The chain links TRBV4-3 to TRBJ1-1; the D gene is possibly TRBD1 (5 bases). The germline V and J ends were trimmed by 1 base and 2 bases, with 8 bases remaining between them. From germline, CDR1 is LGHNA and CDR2 YSLEER. CDR3 length: 14 residues. Here the CDR3 DNA reads TGCGCCAGCAGCCAAGGGACATCCAACACTGAAGCTTTCTTT. It yields the protein CASSQGTSNTEAFF.

The chain joins TRBV15 to TRBJ1-6; possibly TRBD1 for D (6 bases). Trimming left V 5 bases short and J 5 bases short, with 10 bases between. Germline V CDR1 and CDR2: LNHNV, YYDKDF (reference sequence). This CDR3 spans 14 amino acids. CDR3 region: CATSSTGNNSPLHF. Here the CDR3 DNA reads TGTGCCACCAGCTCAACAGGGAATAATTCACCCCTCCACTTT.

With respect to this clonotype: Its ends do not fully match the called genes, so a read error is possible. This sequence joins TRBV14 and TRBJ1-2; D perhaps matches TRBD1 (5 bases). Germline CDR1 and CDR2: SGHDN and FVKESK. CDR3 length equals 15 residues. The CDR3 sequence: CASSHRQGSFYGCTF. The CDR3 DNA reads TGTGCCAGCAGCCATCGGCAGGGCTCCTTCTATGGCTGCACCTTC.

The V gene is TRBV20-1, the J gene TRBJ2-3; D may match TRBD1 or TRBD2 (5 bases each). This CDR3 contains 14 residues. The V gene lost 6 bases and the J gene lost 2 bases, with 15 bases spanning the gap. Germline assignment: CDR1 DFQATT and CDR2 SNEGSKA (reference sequence). In DNA, the CDR3 is TGCAGTGCAACTAGGGGACCCTACACAGATACGCAGTATTTT. Amino acids: CSATRGPYTDTQYF.

As for this clonotype: At one end the junction does not follow the germline gene, possibly because of a read error. The chain recombines TRBV14 with TRBJ1-6; D may be TRBD1 (6 bases). Per germline, CDR1 SGHDN and CDR2 FVKESK. The CDR3 loop spans 16 amino acids. In nucleotides, the CDR3 is TGTGCCAGCAGCCAAGGCACAGGGAACTATAATTCACCCCCCCACTTT. Protein product: CASSQGTGNYNSPPHF.

The rearrangement links TRBV6-1 to TRBJ2-5; 8 positions agree with TRBD2. V dropped 3 bases and J dropped 2; count of bases not matched to a gene: 11. The CDR3 loop spans 17 amino acids. Germline V CDR1 and CDR2: MNHNS, SASEGT. CDR3 DNA sequence: TGTGCCAGCAGTGAGTCAGCGGGGGCATCTCTGCAAGAGACCCAGTACTTC. Protein product: CASSESAGASLQETQYF.

A single count supports this clonotype. This chain joins TRBV25-1 and TRBJ2-5, with 8 bases matching TRBD1. The CDR3 extends over 15 amino acids. Germline V lookup: CDR1 MGHDK, CDR2 SYGVNS. V was pared by 5 bases and J by 4 bases, with 9 bases of the junction left unmatched. In DNA, the CDR3 is TGTGCCAGCAGTCACCAGACAGGGGTAAGAGAGACCCAGTACTTC. Its translation is CASSHQTGVRETQYF.

This clonotype was seen many times. The CDR3 DNA reads TGTGCCAGCAGCCTCCGAACTCGCCGCGATGAGCAGTTCTTC. Translating gives CASSLRTRRDEQFF. V gene TRBV3-1 combines with J gene TRBJ2-1; D is unclear. V was cut by 4 bases and J by 8 bases, with 15 bases left in between. The CDR3 is 14 residues long. Germline CDR1 LGHDT, CDR2 YNNKEL (reference sequence).

The chain employs TRBV6-5 and TRBJ2-1, with D possibly being TRBD2 (5 bases). This CDR3 has 14 amino acids. Germline V gene data show CDR1 as MNHEY and CDR2 as SVGAGI. The V end was cut by 5 bases, the J end by 13 bases, with 21 bases between. CDR3 sequence reads: CASSPSQLRETQFF. As DNA, the CDR3 is TGTGCCAGCAGTCCATCTCAGTTAAGGGAGACCCAGTTCTTC.

The rearrangement uses TRBV5-1 and TRBJ2-7; D may be TRBD1 (6 bases). Deletions cut 4 bases from V and 0 bases from J, with 20 bases between. Germline V gene lookup returns CDR1 SGHRS and CDR2 YFSETQ. There are 17 residues in the CDR3. The DNA of the CDR3 is TGCGCCAGCAGCGAGGGGGACGGACTTCCGAGCTCCTACGAGCAGTACTTC. Encoded protein: CASSEGDGLPSSYEQYF. Complete variable domain (other parts from reference TRBV5-1 and TRBJ2-7): KAGVTQTPRYLIKTRGQQVTLSCSPISGHRSVSWYQQTPGQGLQFLFEYFSETQRNKGNFPGRFSGRQFSNSRSEMNVSTLELGDSALYLCASSEGDGLPSSYEQYFGPGTRLTVT.

The V call is TRBV29-1, the J call TRBJ1-1; D is unclear. The CDR3 runs to 13 residues. The germline CDR1 and CDR2 sequences are SQVTM and ANQGSEA. V was trimmed by 5 bases and J by 1 base, leaving 11 bases between them. The CDR3, as DNA: TGCAGCGTTAACCCTCCAGGGAACACTGAAGCTTTCTTT. Translated, it gives CSVNPPGNTEAFF.

This clonotype was counted only a few times. The V call is TRBV9, the J call TRBJ2-5; 7 bases match TRBD2. CDR1 is SGDLS and CDR2 is YYNGEE in the germline V gene. This CDR3 comprises 17 residues. V lost 5 bases and J lost 0; bases outside the gene matches: 13. CDR3 sequence (DNA): TGTGCCAGCAGTACTACCACCGAGGCGGGGGACCAAGAGACCCAGTACTTC. Protein product: CASSTTTEAGDQETQYF.

This chain joins TRBV12-3 or TRBV12-4 and TRBJ2-1, with unresolved D. CDR3 length equals 14 residues. V dropped 2 bases and J dropped 5 bases, with 10 bases sitting between them. CDR3 sequence: CASSLLGPNNEQFF. CDR3 DNA sequence: TGTGCCAGCAGTTTATTGGGCCCAAACAATGAGCAGTTCTTC.

A few counts support this clonotype. V is TRBV6-5 and J is TRBJ2-5, with D tentatively TRBD2 (7 bases). Germline CDR1 is MNHEY and CDR2 is SVGAGI. V lost 1 base, J lost 3 bases, and 12 bases lay in between. The CDR3 is made up of 15 amino acids. In DNA, the CDR3 is TGTGCCAGCAGTTACTACGGGGAGGGGGAAGAGACCCAGTACTTC. As protein: CASSYYGEGEETQYF.

This clonotype was detected a few times. The chain couples TRBV25-1 to TRBJ2-7; no firm D call. Trimming shortened V by 3 bases and J by 1 base, and 10 bases separated the two germline ends. The CDR3 consists of 14 residues. CDR1 and CDR2 from the germline V gene are MGHDK and SYGVNS. Here the CDR3 reads CASSDPGLSYEQYF. The CDR3 DNA sequence: TGTGCCAGCAGTGACCCCGGCCTTTCCTACGAGCAGTACTTC.

This chain uses TRBV4-1 with TRBJ2-1, with D possibly matching TRBD2 (6 bases). Germline lookup yields CDR1 MGHRA and CDR2 YSYEKL. This CDR3 has 16 residues. With 6 bases removed from V and 1 base from J, the gap between germline ends came to 16 bases. CDR3 sequence reads: CASRKGEVSSYNEQFF. CDR3 nucleotide sequence: TGCGCCAGCAGGAAAGGGGAGGTTAGTTCCTACAATGAGCAGTTCTTC.

The table lists this clonotype with a count of one. V is TRBV6-6 and J is TRBJ2-7; D may match TRBD1 or TRBD2 (5 bases each). Germline CDR1 MNHNY, CDR2 SVGAGI (reference sequence). The CDR3 has 14 amino acids. V was trimmed by 7 bases and J by 2 bases, leaving 15 bases between them. The CDR3 nucleotides are TGTGCCAGCATCCCTGGAAGGGGACCCTACGAGCAGTACTTC. Its translation is CASIPGRGPYEQYF.

This clonotype occurred a few times. The chain couples TRBV27 to TRBJ1-2; D gene uncertain. The CDR3 spans 15 residues. Trimming cost V 0 bases and J 0 bases, with 8 bases left between them. Germline CDR1 MNHEY, CDR2 SMNVEV (reference sequence). The CDR3 region is CASSLSTRANYGYTF. DNA for the CDR3: TGTGCCAGCAGTTTATCGACAAGAGCTAACTATGGCTACACCTTC.

J is TRBJ2-3 and V is TRBV20-1, with D maybe TRBD1 (5 bases). From germline, CDR1 is DFQATT and CDR2 SNEGSKA (reference sequence). Trimming left V 6 bases short and J 0 bases short, with 16 bases between. This CDR3 region has 15 residues. The CDR3 nucleotides are TGCAGTGCCCCCCCACAGGTTTATAGCACAGATACGCAGTATTTT. Its translation: CSAPPQVYSTDTQYF.

The chain has TRBV11-2 and TRBJ1-5; tentative D call: TRBD1 (5 bases). V lost 1 base and J 7 bases, leaving 14 bases between the germline ends. In germline, CDR1 is SGHAT, CDR2 FQNNGV. This CDR3 spans 15 amino acids. The CDR3 nucleotides read TGTGCCAGCAGCTTAGGTCGGGGGAGGGAACAGCCCCAGCATTTT. This codes for CASSLGRGREQPQHF.